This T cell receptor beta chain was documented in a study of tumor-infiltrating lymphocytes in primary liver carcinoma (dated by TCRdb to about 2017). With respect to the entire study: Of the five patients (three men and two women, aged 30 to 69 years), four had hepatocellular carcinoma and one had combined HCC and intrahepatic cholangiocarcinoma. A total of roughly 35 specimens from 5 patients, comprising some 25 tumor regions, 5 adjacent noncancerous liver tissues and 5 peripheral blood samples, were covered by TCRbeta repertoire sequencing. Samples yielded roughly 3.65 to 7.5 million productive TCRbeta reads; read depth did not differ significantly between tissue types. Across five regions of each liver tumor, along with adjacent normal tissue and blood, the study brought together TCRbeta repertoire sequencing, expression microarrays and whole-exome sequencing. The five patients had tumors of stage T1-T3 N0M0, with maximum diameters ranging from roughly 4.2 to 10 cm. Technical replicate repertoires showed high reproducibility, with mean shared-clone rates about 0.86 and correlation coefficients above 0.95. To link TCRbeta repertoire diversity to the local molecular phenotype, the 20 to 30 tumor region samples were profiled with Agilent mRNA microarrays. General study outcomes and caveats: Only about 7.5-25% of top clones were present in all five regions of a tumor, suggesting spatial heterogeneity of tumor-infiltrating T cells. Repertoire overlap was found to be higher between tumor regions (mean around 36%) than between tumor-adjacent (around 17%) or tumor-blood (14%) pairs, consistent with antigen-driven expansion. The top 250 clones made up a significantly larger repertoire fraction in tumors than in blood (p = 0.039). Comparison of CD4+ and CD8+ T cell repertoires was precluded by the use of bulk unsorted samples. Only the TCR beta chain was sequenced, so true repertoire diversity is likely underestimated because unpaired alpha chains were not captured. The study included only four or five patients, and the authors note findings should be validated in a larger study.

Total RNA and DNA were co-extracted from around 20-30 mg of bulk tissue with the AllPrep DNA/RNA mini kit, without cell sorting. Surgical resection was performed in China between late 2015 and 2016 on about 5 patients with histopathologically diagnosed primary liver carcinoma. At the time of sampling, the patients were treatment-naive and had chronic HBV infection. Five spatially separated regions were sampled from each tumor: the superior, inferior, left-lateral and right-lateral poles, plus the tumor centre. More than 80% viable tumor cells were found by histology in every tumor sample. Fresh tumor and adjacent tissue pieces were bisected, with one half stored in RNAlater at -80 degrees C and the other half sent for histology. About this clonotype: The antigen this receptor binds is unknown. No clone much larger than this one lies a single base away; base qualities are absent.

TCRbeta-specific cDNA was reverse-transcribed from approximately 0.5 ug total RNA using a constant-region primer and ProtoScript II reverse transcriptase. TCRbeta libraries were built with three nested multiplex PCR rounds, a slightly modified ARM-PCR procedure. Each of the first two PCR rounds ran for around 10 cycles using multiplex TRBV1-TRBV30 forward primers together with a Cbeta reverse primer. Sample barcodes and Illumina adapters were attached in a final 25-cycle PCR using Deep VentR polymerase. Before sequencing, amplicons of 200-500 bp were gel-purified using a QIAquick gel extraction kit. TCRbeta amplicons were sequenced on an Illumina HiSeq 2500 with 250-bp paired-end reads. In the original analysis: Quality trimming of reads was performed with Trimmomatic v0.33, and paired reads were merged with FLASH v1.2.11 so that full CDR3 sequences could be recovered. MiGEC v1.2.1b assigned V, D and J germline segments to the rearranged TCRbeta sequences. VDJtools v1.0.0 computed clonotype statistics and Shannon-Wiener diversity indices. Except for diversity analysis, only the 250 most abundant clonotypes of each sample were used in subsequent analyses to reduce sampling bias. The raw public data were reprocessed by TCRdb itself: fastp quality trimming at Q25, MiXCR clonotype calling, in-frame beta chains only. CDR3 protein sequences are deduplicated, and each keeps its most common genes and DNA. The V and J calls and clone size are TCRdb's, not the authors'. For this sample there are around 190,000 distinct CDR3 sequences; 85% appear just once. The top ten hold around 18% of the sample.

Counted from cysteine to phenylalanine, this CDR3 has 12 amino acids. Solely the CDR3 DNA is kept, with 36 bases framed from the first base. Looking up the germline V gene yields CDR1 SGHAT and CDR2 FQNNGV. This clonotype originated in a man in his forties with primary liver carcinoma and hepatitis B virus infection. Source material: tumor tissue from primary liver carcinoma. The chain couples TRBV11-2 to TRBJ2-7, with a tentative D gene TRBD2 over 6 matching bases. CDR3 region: CVCTPGGYEQYF. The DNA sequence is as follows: TGTGTCTGCACTCCCGGGGGCTACGAGCAGTACTTC.